The T cell receptor (beta chain) under discussion was sequenced for a study of cytomegalovirus exposure and HLA in healthy donors. Study observations and caveats: Common viral pathogens seemed to be connected with several of the most significant clusters, according to a later analysis. Trimming of TCR beta V- and J-genes showed a link, identified in a later analysis, to a missense DCLRE1C variant.

A note on this clone: As yet, its antigen is unknown.

The CDR3 runs 14 residues. The germline V gene has CDR1 SGHAT and CDR2 FQNNGV. Trimming took 5 bases from V and 5 from J; bases not matched to a gene: 8. 60 Vbeta and 13 Jbeta primers were used in PCR. Using immunoSEQ multiplex PCR, the repertoire was profiled, and TCRdb retains in-frame clones only, with some absent. The table lists 140,000 or so clones, roughly 90% of them singletons. The chain joins TRBV11-2 to TRBJ1-1; TRBD1 aligns across 7 bases. The clonotype originates from a woman aged 35 to 49 in good health and CMV-seronegative. The specimen sequenced was PBMCs. The CDR3 nucleotides read TGTGCCAGCAGCGCCACAGGGGTTCGGACTGAAGCTTTCTTT. Translation: CASSATGVRTEAFF.